The rows below give T cell receptor beta chains drawn from one sample of a study of low-dose radiotherapy and immunotherapy resistance in tumors. TCRdb itself ran the reads through MiXCR, one entry per CDR3 protein. The sample lists 40,000 to 65,000 distinct CDR3 sequences, roughly 33% occurring once. Sequencing used PBMCs, obtained after low-dose radiotherapy plus immunotherapy. These receptors came from a male donor with rectosigmoid adenocarcinoma. The conserved cysteine and the conserved F or W are not part of the CDR3 here. The D gene is left open where the match is weak.

V	J	D	CDR3
TRBV2	TRBJ2-1	NA	ASSERQRSSYNEQF
TRBV23-1	TRBJ2-4	TRBD1	ASSPGQGSDLAKNIQY
TRBV18	TRBJ1-1	NA	ASSPHPPSLPMNTEAF
TRBV27	TRBJ2-7	NA	ASGQEGGWHEQY
TRBV11-1	TRBJ1-6	NA	ASSQGRDGDSPLH
TRBV28	TRBJ1-1	TRBD1	ASKGSDRSNTEAF
TRBV20-1	TRBJ1-6	TRBD1	SAKPGQGRGGDSPLH
TRBV29-1	TRBJ1-2	NA	SVLNYGYT
TRBV6-2/TRBV6-3	TRBJ2-7	TRBD2	ASSYFPAGGGRSNEQY
TRBV29-1	TRBJ2-3	NA	SVGRPPRTNTDTQY
TRBV7-2	TRBJ1-2	TRBD1	ASSSDRQNYGYT
TRBV7-2	TRBJ2-2	NA	ASSLWTVIDTGELF
TRBV5-5	TRBJ2-5	NA	ASSLAIRDTQETQY
TRBV6-2/TRBV6-3	TRBJ2-7	TRBD2	ASSEDGTSGGYYEQY
TRBV28	TRBJ1-1	NA	ASSLEGGMNTEAF
TRBV4-3	TRBJ1-5	NA	ASSDGLRQPQH
TRBV15	TRBJ2-4	NA	ATSVPAAKNIQY
TRBV5-1	TRBJ2-3	NA	ASSLDRNTQY
TRBV25-1	TRBJ2-5	TRBD2	ASSQPGGIETQY
TRBV28	TRBJ1-5	TRBD1	ASTQGASQPQH
TRBV29-1	TRBJ2-1	NA	SVEDPWDRDSGATRYNEQF
TRBV6-2/TRBV6-3	TRBJ2-7	TRBD1	ASSEGQGAPYEQY
TRBV4-1	TRBJ1-4	NA	ASSRGGSGGNEKLF
TRBV5-1	TRBJ2-3	TRBD1	ASSFTIGTGTDTQY
TRBV4-3	TRBJ2-1	NA	ASSREYDEQF
TRBV7-2	TRBJ2-3	NA	ASSGQSLDTQY
TRBV7-2	TRBJ1-3	TRBD1	ASSSDRGTGNTIY
TRBV19	TRBJ2-2	NA	AIRDLNTGELF
TRBV28	TRBJ1-2	TRBD1	ASSPRDRSNYGYT
TRBV5-6	TRBJ2-7	NA	ASSLGLEQY
TRBV12-5	TRBJ1-6	TRBD1	ASGLGQGANSPLH
TRBV28	TRBJ2-3	TRBD1	ASSPGQSTLGGTDTQY
TRBV24-1	TRBJ2-6	NA	ATRSRDAGANVLT
TRBV7-2	TRBJ2-6	TRBD1	ATEQGRSGANVLT
TRBV7-2	TRBJ1-1	NA	ASSRVGGGTEAF
TRBV7-8	TRBJ2-1	TRBD2	ASSPFGLAGAGNEQF
TRBV11-2	TRBJ2-7	NA	ASSLPFLGRSEQY
TRBV18	TRBJ2-7	NA	ASSPDSSYEQY
TRBV7-9	TRBJ2-7	TRBD2	ASSLWAGDLYEQY
TRBV28	TRBJ2-1	NA	ASTGAGSIDSYNEQF
TRBV12-3/TRBV12-4	TRBJ1-5	NA	ASSLRGLGQPQH
TRBV7-8	TRBJ2-5	TRBD1	ASSLTHRGYQETQY
TRBV28	TRBJ2-1	TRBD2	ASSSRTSGIGGLNEQF
TRBV28	TRBJ2-7	NA	ASSQGNYEQY
TRBV20-1	TRBJ2-7	TRBD2	SARDPETSVLYEQY
TRBV7-9	TRBJ2-7	TRBD2	ASSFSGVVAYEQY
TRBV27	TRBJ2-3	TRBD1	ASSLSTGVGTDTQY
TRBV7-9	TRBJ2-5	NA	ASSLGGGGETQY
TRBV12-3/TRBV12-4	TRBJ2-5	NA	ASSMEQRQTQY
TRBV19	TRBJ2-5	TRBD1	ATQVGQAGKETQY